The 2 T cell receptor beta chains below come from one sample, sequenced in a study of shared clonotypes between healthy human individuals. TCRdb keeps only in-frame clones here, not all; method: immunoSEQ multiplex PCR. The table has millions of clones, 85% to 95% seen once. The sequenced material came from naive CD4+ T cells sorted from blood. Indicated subset: CD45RA+ positively selected. The receptors here all came from a man aged 18 to 35 in good health.

The gene calls are TRBV14 and TRBJ1-6; D possibly corresponds to TRBD1 (5 bases). Deletions cut 3 bases from V and 6 bases from J, with 12 bases between. The germline V gene has CDR1 SGHDN and CDR2 FVKESK. The CDR3 covers 15 residues. This CDR3 is CASSHTGQGNSPLHF. CDR3 in DNA: TGTGCCAGCAGCCATACGGGGCAGGGTAATTCACCCCTCCACTTT.

The gene calls are TRBV7-9 and TRBJ2-5; no firm D call. The CDR3 has 13 amino acids. V was clipped by 5 bases and J by 5 bases, with 12 bases between them. CDR1 is SEHNR and CDR2 is FQNEAQ in the germline V gene (reference sequence). The CDR3 sequence: CASSPRALETQYF. The CDR3 DNA is TGTGCCAGCAGCCCCCGCGCTTTGGAGACCCAGTACTTC.